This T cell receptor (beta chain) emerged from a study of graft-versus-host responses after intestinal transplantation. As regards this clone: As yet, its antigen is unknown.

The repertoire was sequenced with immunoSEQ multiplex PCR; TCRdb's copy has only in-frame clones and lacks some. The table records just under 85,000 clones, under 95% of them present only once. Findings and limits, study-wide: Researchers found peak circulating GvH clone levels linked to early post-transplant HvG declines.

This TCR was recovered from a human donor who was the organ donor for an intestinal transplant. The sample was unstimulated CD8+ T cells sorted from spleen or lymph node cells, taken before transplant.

CDR3 DNA: TGTGCCAGCGATCGTAACACTGAAGCTTTCTTT. Translation: CASDRNTEAFF. The chain uses TRBV6-1 and TRBJ1-1; no firm D call. Germline V gene sequence: CDR1 MNHNS, CDR2 SASEGT. V lost 8 bases and J 2 bases, leaving 6 bases between the germline ends. This CDR3 contains 11 residues.